The T cell receptor (beta chain) under discussion was sequenced for a study of Ad26.COV2.S vaccination and SARS-CoV-2 variants. Study summary: Intramuscular Ad26.COV2.S at 5x10^10 or 1x10^11 viral particles.

Regarding treatment: around 19 received Ad26.COV2.S at low or high dose, single or two shots; about 5 received placebo; per-sample allocation not given. Specimen acquisition occurred on day 63 following the initial vaccine or placebo injection. This CDR3 contains 16 residues. CDR1 and CDR2 (germline): LGHNA, YSLEER. The J segment lost 1 base and the V segment lost 0 bases, leaving 4 bases of the junction unmatched. The protocol was immunoSEQ multiplex PCR, while the TCRdb copy is restricted to in-frame clones and leaves out a portion. The sample includes roughly 420,000 clones, 85% to 90% of them seen just once.

This specimen consisted of peripheral blood, obtained in a trial of Ad26.COV2.S vaccine versus placebo. J is TRBJ2-7 and V is TRBV4-3; TRBD2 matches 9 bases. This clonotype was sampled from a person aged 18-65 years who received the Ad26.COV2.S COVID-19 vaccine or a placebo. CDR3 region: CASSQDLSGGSYEQYF. The DNA for the CDR3 is TGCGCCAGCAGCCAAGATCTCAGCGGGGGGTCCTACGAGCAGTACTTC.